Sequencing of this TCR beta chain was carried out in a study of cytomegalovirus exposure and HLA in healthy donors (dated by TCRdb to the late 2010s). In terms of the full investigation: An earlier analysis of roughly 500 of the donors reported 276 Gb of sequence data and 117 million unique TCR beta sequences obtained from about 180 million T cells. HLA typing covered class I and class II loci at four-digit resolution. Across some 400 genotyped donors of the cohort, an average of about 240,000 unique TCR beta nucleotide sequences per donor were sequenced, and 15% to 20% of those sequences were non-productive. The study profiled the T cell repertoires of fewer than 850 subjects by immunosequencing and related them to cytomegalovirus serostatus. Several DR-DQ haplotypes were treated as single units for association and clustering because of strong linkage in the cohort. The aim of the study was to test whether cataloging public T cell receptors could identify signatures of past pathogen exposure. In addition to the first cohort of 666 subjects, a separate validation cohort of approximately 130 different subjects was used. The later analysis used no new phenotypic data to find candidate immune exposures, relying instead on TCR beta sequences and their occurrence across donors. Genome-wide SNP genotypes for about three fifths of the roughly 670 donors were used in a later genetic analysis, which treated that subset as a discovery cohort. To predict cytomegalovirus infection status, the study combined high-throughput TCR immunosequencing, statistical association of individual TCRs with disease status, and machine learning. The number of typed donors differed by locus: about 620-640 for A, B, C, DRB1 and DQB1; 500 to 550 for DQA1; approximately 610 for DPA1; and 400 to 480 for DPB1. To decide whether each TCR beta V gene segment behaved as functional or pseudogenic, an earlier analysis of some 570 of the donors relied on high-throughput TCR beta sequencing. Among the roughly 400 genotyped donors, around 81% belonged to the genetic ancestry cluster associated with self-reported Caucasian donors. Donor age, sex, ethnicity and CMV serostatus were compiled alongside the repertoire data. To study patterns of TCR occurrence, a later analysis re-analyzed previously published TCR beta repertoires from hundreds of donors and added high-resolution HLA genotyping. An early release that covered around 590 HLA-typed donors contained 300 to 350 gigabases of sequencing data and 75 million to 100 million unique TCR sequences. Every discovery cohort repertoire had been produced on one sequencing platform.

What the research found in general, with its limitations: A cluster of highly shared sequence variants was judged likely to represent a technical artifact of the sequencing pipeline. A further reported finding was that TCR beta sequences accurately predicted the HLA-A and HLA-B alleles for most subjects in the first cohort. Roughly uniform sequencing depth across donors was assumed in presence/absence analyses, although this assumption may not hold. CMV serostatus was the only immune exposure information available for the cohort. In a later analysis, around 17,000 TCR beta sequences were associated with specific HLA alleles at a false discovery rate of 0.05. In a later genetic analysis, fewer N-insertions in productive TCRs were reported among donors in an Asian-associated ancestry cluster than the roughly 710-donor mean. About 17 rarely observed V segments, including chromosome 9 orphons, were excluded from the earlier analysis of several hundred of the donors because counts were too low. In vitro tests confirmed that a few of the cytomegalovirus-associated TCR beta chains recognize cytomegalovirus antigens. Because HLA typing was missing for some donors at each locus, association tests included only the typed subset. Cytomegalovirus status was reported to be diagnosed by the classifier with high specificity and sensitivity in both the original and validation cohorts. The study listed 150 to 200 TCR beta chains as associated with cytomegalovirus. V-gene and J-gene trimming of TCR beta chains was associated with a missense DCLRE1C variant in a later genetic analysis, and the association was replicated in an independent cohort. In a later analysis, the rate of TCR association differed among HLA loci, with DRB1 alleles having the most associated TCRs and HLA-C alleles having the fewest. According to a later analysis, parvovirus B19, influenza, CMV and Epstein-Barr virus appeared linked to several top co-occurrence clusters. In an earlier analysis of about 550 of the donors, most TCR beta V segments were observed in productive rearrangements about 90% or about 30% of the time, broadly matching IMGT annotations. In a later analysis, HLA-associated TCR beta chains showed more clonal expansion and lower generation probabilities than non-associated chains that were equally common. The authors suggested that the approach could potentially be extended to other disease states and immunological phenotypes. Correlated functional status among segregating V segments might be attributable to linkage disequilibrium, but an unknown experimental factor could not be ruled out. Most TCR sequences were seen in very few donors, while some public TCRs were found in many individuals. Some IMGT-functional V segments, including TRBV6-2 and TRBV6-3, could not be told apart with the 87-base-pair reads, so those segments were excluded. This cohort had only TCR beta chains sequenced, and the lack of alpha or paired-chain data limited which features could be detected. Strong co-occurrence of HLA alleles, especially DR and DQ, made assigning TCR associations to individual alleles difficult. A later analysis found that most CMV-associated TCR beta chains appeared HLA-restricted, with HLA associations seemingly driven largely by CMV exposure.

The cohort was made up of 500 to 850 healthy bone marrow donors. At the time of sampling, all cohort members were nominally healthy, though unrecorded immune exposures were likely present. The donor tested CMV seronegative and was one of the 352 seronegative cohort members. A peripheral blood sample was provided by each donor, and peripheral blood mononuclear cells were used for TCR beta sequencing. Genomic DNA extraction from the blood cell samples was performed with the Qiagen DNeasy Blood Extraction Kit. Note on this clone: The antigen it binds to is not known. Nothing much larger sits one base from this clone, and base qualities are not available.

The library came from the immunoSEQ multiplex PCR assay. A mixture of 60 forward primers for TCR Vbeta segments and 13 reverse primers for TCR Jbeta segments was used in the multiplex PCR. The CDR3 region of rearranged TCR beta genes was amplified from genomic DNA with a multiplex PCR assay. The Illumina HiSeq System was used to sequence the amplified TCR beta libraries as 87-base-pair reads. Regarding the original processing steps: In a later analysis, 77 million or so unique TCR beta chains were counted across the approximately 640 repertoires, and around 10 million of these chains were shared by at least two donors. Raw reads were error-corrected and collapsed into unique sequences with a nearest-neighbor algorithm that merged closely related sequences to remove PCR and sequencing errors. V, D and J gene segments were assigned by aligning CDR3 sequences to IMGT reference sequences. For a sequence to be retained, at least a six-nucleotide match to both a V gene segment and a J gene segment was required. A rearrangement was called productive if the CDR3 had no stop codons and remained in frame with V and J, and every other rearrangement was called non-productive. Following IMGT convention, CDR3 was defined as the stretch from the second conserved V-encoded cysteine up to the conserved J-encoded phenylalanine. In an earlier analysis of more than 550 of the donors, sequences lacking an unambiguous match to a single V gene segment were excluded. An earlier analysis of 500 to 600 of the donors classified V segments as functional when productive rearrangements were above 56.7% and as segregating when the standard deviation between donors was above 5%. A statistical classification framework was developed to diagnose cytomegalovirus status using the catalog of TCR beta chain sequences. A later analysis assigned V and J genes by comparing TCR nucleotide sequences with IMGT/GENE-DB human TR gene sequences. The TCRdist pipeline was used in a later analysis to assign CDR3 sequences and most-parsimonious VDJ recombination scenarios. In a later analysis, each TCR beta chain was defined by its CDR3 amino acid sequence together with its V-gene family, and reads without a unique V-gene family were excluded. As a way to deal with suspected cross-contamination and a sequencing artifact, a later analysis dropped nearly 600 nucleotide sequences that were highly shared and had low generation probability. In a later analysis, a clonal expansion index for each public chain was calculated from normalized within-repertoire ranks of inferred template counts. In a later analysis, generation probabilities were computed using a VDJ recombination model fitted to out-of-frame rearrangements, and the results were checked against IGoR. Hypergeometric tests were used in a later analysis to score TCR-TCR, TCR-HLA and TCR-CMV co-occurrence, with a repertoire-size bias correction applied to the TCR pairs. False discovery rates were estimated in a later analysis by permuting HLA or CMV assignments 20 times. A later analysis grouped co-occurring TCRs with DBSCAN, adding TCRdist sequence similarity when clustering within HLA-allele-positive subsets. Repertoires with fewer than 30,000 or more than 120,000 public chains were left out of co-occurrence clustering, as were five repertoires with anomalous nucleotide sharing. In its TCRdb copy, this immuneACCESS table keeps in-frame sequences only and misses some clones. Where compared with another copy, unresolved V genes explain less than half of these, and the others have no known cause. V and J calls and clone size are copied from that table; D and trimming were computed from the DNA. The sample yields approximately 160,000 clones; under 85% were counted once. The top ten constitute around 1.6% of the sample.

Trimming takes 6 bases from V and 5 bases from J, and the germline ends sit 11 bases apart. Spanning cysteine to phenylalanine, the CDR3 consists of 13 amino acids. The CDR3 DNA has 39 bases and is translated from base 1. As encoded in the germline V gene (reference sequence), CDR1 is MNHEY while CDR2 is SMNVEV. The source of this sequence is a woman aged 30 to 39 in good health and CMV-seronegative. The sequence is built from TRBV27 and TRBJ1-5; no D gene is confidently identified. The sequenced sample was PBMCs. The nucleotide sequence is TGTGCCAGCAGCGGACTGCTTCATCAGCCCCAGCATTTT. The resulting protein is CASSGLLHQPQHF.